The T cell receptor (beta chain) described here comes from a study of cytomegalovirus exposure and HLA in healthy donors. Concerning this clone itself: The target antigen is unknown.

CDR1 is MDHEN and CDR2 is SYDVKM in the germline V gene. This CDR3 is 19 amino acids long. V shed 6 bases and J shed 3 bases, with 27 bases lying between them. Whole-study results and caveats: Analysis performed later showed TCR beta chains linked to HLA being more clonally expanded than equally common others.

13 Jbeta primers and 60 Vbeta primers were used for the PCR. In the authors' workflow: An analysis performed later counted roughly 80 million unique TCR beta chains (roughly 11 million of them shared). Produced via immunoSEQ multiplex PCR; TCRdb's table is partial and in-frame only. From that table come the V and J calls and clone size; the DNA was used to work out D and trimming. The profile shows approximately 89,000 clones, roughly 80% of them singletons. Sequencing was carried out using PBMCs. The chain combines TRBV28 with TRBJ1-3; tentative D call: TRBD1 (6 bases). The TCR sequence derives from a male donor in good health and CMV-seronegative. The CDR3 loop reads CASRTGTLNWGNSGNTIYF. The CDR3 DNA is TGTGCCAGCAGGACCGGGACACTCAATTGGGGGAATAGTGGAAACACCATATATTTT.